This T cell receptor beta chain was captured by sequencing in a study of a mutant IDH1 vaccine in newly diagnosed glioma. Notes on this clone: As yet, its antigen is unknown.

The method was immunoSEQ multiplex PCR; TCRdb's version includes in-frame clones alone and lacks a portion of them. The sample shows about 60,000 clones, about 84% of them seen only once. Time point: week 11, during vaccination. Each dose of the vaccine consisted of 300 ug of mutant IDH1 20-mer peptide, with topical imiquimod. Each astrocytoma in the donors was new, WHO grade 3 or 4, IDH1-mutant and ATRX-lost. Germline values: CDR1 SEHNR, CDR2 FQNEAQ (reference sequence). Trimming removed 0 bases at V and 1 base at J, with 9 bases between. The CDR3 has 15 amino acids. This sequence originates from a man aged 30 to 45 with glioma. The sample was PBMCs, taken from a glioma patient whose treatment included an IDH1 peptide vaccine. The J gene is TRBJ2-5, the V gene TRBV7-9; D remains ambiguous. The CDR3 region is CASSLAMGSQETQYF. The CDR3 DNA is TGTGCCAGCAGCTTAGCGATGGGGTCCCAAGAGACCCAGTACTTC.